The 8 T cell receptor beta chains below were found in one sample sequenced in a study of blood T cell repertoires in COVID-19. Assay used: immunoSEQ multiplex PCR; TCRdb lists only in-frame clones, some missing. This sample has 130,000 to 150,000 clones, with over 75% found just once. The sample consisted of peripheral blood. These receptor sequences come from an older woman with COVID-19, enrolled during active disease.

V and J are TRBV18 and TRBJ2-3, with 7 nucleotides matching TRBD1. Germline trimming cut 0 bases from V and 3 bases from J; bases unmatched to any gene: 0. Germline V gives CDR1 KGHSH, CDR2 LQKENI. The CDR3 covers 14 residues. The CDR3 sequence: CASSPPGQTDTQYF. In DNA form, the CDR3 reads TGTGCCAGCTCACCACCGGGACAGACAGATACGCAGTATTTT.

The chain couples TRBV9 to TRBJ2-5, with D unresolved. CDR1 is SGDLS and CDR2 is YYNGEE in the germline V gene. The CDR3 covers 13 residues. Deletions cut 4 bases from V and 5 bases from J, with 12 bases between. CDR3 sequence (DNA): TGTGCCAGCAGCCCCCACCCCGGGGAGACCCAGTACTTC. This translates into CASSPHPGETQYF.

V is TRBV18 and J is TRBJ2-2; the D gene is possibly TRBD1 (6 bases). Trimming took 2 bases from V and 6 from J, leaving 13 bases between them. This CDR3 has 15 residues. Looked up from germline, CDR1 is KGHSH and CDR2 is LQKENI. The CDR3 here is CASSPDRTQAGELFF. Written as DNA, the CDR3 is TGTGCCAGCTCACCAGACAGGACTCAGGCCGGGGAGCTGTTTTTT. The full variable domain, completed using reference TRBV18 and TRBJ2-2, is NAGVMQNPRHLVRRRGQEARLRCSPMKGHSHVYWYRQLPEEGLKFMVYLQKENIIDESGMPKERFSAEFPKEGPSILRIQQVVRGDSAAYFCASSPDRTQAGELFFGEGSRLTVL.

This chain uses TRBV7-2 with TRBJ2-5; 9 bases agree with TRBD2. Germline V CDR1 and CDR2: SGHTA, FQGNSA. The CDR3 has 15 residues. Trimming took 3 bases from V and 5 from J; bases not matched to a gene: 7. CDR3 DNA sequence: TGTGCCAGCAGCTTCGGCGGGGGGGCACGGGAGACCCAGTACTTC. Translating gives CASSFGGGARETQYF.

This clone was seen just once. The CDR3 region has the DNA TGTGCCTGGAGTCCGCTCGGGCAGGGAGGTGGAAACACCATATATTTT. Translating it yields CAWSPLGQGGGNTIYF. V and J are TRBV30 and TRBJ1-3; D may be TRBD1 (5 bases). Trimming pared 2 bases from V and 3 bases from J, leaving 17 bases between. The CDR3 covers 16 residues. The germline gives CDR1 GTSNPN, CDR2 SVGIG (reference sequence).

V and J are TRBV4-1 and TRBJ2-5; TRBD2 matches 9 bases. The CDR3 consists of 17 residues. V dropped 1 base and J dropped 5; count of bases not matched to a gene: 11. Germline V lookup: CDR1 MGHRA, CDR2 YSYEKL. This chain's CDR3 is CASSQVVGRGGPETQYF. In nucleotides, the CDR3 is TGCGCCAGCAGCCAAGTAGTTGGGCGGGGGGGCCCTGAGACCCAGTACTTC.

The chain uses TRBV6-5 and TRBJ2-3; 9 nucleotides align to TRBD2. V lost 4 bases and J lost 1; bases outside the gene matches: 6. Looked up from germline, CDR1 is MNHEY and CDR2 is SVGAGI. The CDR3 runs to 16 residues. CDR3 sequence reads: CASSFTASGGTDTQYF. The DNA for the CDR3 is TGTGCCAGCAGTTTTACGGCTAGCGGGGGCACAGATACGCAGTATTTT.

The chain links TRBV4-2 to TRBJ2-1; no firm D call. Germline loops: CDR1 LGHNA, CDR2 YNFKEQ. Between the trimmed V and J ends, which lost 0 bases and 6 bases, there was a span of 6 bases. This CDR3 is built from 13 residues. In DNA form, the CDR3 reads TGTGCCAGCAGCCAAGATCTAGGCAATGAGCAGTTCTTC. It encodes CASSQDLGNEQFF.